The sequence of this T cell receptor beta chain was determined in a study of T cells expressing NK-cell markers. For the study at large: Sorted CD3+CD56+NKG2C+, CD3+CD56+NKG2C- and CD3+CD56-NKG2C+ T-cell subsets were beta-chain profiled.

TCRdb reprocessed the 5' RACE reads and reports one entry per CDR3 protein, with no DNA. The sample table includes 500,000 to 600,000 distinct CDR3 sequences. From germline, CDR1 is MDHEN and CDR2 SYDVKM. The CDR3 contains 14 residues. What was sequenced was blood T cells: a sorted CD56 or NKG2C T cell subset, CD4+ or CD8+ T cells, or bulk PBMC T cells (not recorded which). The TCR originated in a man younger than 35 in good health. The rearrangement links TRBV28 to TRBJ2-7. The chain's CDR3 is CASSLILQSYEQYF.